This T cell receptor beta chain was recovered during a study of cytomegalovirus exposure and HLA in healthy donors. In the case of this clone: The antigen remains unidentified.

Findings of the study overall: The CMV antigen specificity of a few CMV-associated chains was confirmed through in vitro analysis.

The PCR ran on 60 Vbeta and 13 Jbeta primers. Assay: immunoSEQ multiplex PCR; the TCRdb copy retains only in-frame clones and omits some. The ten most abundant clones cover approximately 4.2% of a sample with 65,000 to 95,000 clones. V shed 7 bases, J shed 7 bases, and the junction held 6 bases outside the gene matches. The CDR3 runs 15 residues. Germline values: CDR1 SNHLY, CDR2 FYNNEI. The sample comprised PBMCs. The V and J genes are TRBV2 and TRBJ1-6, with TRBD1 matching over 11 bases. The source of this sequence is a man aged 25-40 years in good health and CMV-seronegative. The CDR3 nucleotides read TGTGCCAGCACTGGACAGGGGGCGCAAAATTCACCCCTCCACTTT. As protein: CASTGQGAQNSPLHF.